These 15 T cell receptor beta chains were all obtained from the same sample, sequenced in a study of blood T cell repertoires in COVID-19. Sequencing was performed with immunoSEQ multiplex PCR; in TCRdb, only in-frame clones are kept and a portion is missing. The sample includes around 400,000 clones, roughly four fifths of them seen just once. What was sequenced was PBMCs or T cells enriched from blood (not recorded which). All receptors come from a woman aged 45 to 65 who had recovered from COVID-19.

The chain combines TRBV9 with TRBJ1-2, with TRBD1 as a possible D gene (6 bases). V was trimmed by 2 bases and J by 7 bases, leaving 12 bases between them. CDR3 length equals 13 residues. The germline V gene has CDR1 SGDLS and CDR2 YYNGEE. CDR3 DNA: TGTGCCAGCAGCGTCTCCCAGGGGTCTGGCTACACCTTC. Translating it yields CASSVSQGSGYTF. Together with reference TRBV9 and TRBJ1-2, the CDR3 gives the full variable domain: DSGVTQTPKHLITATGQRVTLRCSPRSGDLSVYWYQQSLDQGLQFLIQYYNGEERAKGNILERFSAQQFPDLHSELNLSSLELGDSALYFCASSVSQGSGYTFGSGTRLTVV.

The CDR3, as DNA: TGTGCCAGCAGTCAGACAGGGGCCAGCTCCTACAATGAGCAGTTCTTC. This translates into CASSQTGASSYNEQFF. The V and J genes are TRBV6-2 or TRBV6-3 and TRBJ2-1, with 8 bases identical to TRBD1. Germline V gene data show CDR1 as MNHEY and CDR2 as SVGEGT. The CDR3 sequence is 16 residues long. V was clipped by 5 bases and J by 0 bases; unmatched bases: 6.

V gene TRBV7-2 combines with J gene TRBJ2-1; D is uncertain. Deletions cut 4 bases from V and 6 bases from J, with 10 bases between. Germline CDR1 and CDR2: SGHTA and FQGNSA. The CDR3 length is 13 residues. The CDR3 DNA reads as TGTGCCAGCAGCTCAGTGTCCCCCAATGAGCAGTTCTTC. Protein product: CASSSVSPNEQFF.

This clone came up a few times. This rearrangement joins TRBV5-4 to TRBJ1-1; 7 bases agree with TRBD1. This CDR3 has 15 residues. Per the germline V gene, CDR1 is SGHNT and CDR2 is YYREEE (reference sequence). Trimming cost V 6 bases and J 2 bases; bases outside gene matches: 10. DNA for the CDR3: TGTGCCAGCAACCTGCAGGGGGTTGGAAACACTGAAGCTTTCTTT. Its translation: CASNLQGVGNTEAFF.

V and J are TRBV3-1 (or the pseudogene TRBV3-2) and TRBJ2-7; 12 bases match TRBD2. After removal of 2 bases from V and 6 bases from J, the junction contained 2 bases not matched to a gene. Germline CDR1 LGHDT, CDR2 YNNKEL (reference sequence). CDR3 length: 14 amino acids. In DNA, the CDR3 is TGTGCCAGCAGCCAACGGACTAGCGGGGCCGAGCAGTACTTC. It codes for CASSQRTSGAEQYF.

The J gene is TRBJ2-5, the V gene TRBV18; 11 bases map to TRBD2. V lost 1 base to trimming and J lost 0 bases; unmatched junction nucleotides: 4. Germline values: CDR1 KGHSH, CDR2 LQKENI. This CDR3 has 17 residues. The CDR3 DNA is TGTGCCAGCTCACCACAAGTGACTAGCGGGGACCAAGAGACCCAGTACTTC. This sequence encodes CASSPQVTSGDQETQYF.

The chain links TRBV7-3 to TRBJ1-1; no clear D. V was pared by 0 bases and J by 1 base, with 3 bases between. Germline CDR1 reads SGHTA; CDR2 reads FQGTGA. This CDR3 has 13 amino acids. CDR3 bases: TGTGCCAGCAGCTTAACCGGGAACACTGAAGCTTTCTTT. It is translated as CASSLTGNTEAFF.

This chain links TRBV9 with TRBJ2-3; 7 bases agree with TRBD2. The germline V gene encodes CDR1 SGDLS and CDR2 YYNGEE. The ends lost 4 bases at V and 1 base at J; junction bases unmatched: 6. This CDR3 region has 15 residues. The CDR3 spells CASSPEAGGTDTQYF. CDR3 bases: TGTGCCAGCAGCCCCGAGGCGGGAGGCACAGATACGCAGTATTTT.

The chain joins TRBV5-1 to TRBJ2-3, with D uncertain. This CDR3 spans 14 amino acids. V dropped 4 bases and J dropped 2 bases, with 11 bases sitting between them. Germline CDR1 is SGHRS and CDR2 is YFSETQ. The CDR3 here is CASSPPSPTDTQYF. CDR3 DNA: TGCGCCAGCAGCCCCCCTTCCCCCACAGATACGCAGTATTTT.

The rearrangement joins TRBV18 to TRBJ1-1; D not certain. This CDR3 is 12 amino acids long. V was clipped by 3 bases and J by 6 bases, with 8 bases between them. CDR1 KGHSH and CDR2 LQKENI come from the germline V gene. The CDR3 sequence: CASSPNGAEAFF. The CDR3 DNA is TGTGCCAGCTCACCTAACGGAGCTGAAGCTTTCTTT. Full variable domain (remainder filled in from reference TRBV18 and TRBJ1-1): NAGVMQNPRHLVRRRGQEARLRCSPMKGHSHVYWYRQLPEEGLKFMVYLQKENIIDESGMPKERFSAEFPKEGPSILRIQQVVRGDSAAYFCASSPNGAEAFFGQGTRLTVV.

V gene TRBV21-1 combines with J gene TRBJ2-7; the table's D call of TRBD2 was not tested on the DNA. TRBV21-1 is reported as a pseudogene. The CDR3 length is 16 residues. CDR3 in amino acids: CASSKISWRPFYEQYF. The CDR3 DNA reads TGTGCCAGCAGCAAAATCAGTTGGCGGCCGTTCTACGAGCAGTACTTC.

The J gene is TRBJ1-1, the V gene TRBV28; possibly TRBD1 for D (5 bases). Germline loops: CDR1 MDHEN, CDR2 SYDVKM. Trimming removed 6 bases from V and 5 bases from J, with 13 bases in between. The CDR3 extends over 13 amino acids. The CDR3 sequence: CASSSQGVTEAFF. In DNA, the CDR3 is TGTGCCAGCAGCTCCCAGGGTGTGACTGAAGCTTTCTTT.

The CDR3 loop reads CASSLSAGGKQFF. CDR3 nucleotides: TGTGCCAGCAGCCTCTCCGCGGGGGGCAAGCAGTTCTTC. The rearrangement joins TRBV7-9 to TRBJ2-1; TRBD2 agrees at 8 bases. With V trimmed by 5 bases and J by 11 bases, 8 bases remained unmatched. CDR1 is SEHNR and CDR2 is FQNEAQ in the germline V gene (reference sequence). The length of the CDR3 is 13 residues.

V and J are TRBV27 and TRBJ1-3; TRBD1 might be the D (5 bases). CDR1 is MNHEY, CDR2 SMNVEV, per germline (reference sequence). Trimming removed 6 bases at V and 9 bases at J, with 12 bases between. The CDR3 extends over 12 amino acids. For the CDR3, the DNA is TGTGCCAGCAGAACCGGGGGTGGCACCATATATTTT. It codes for CASRTGGGTIYF.

The DNA of the CDR3 is TGCGCCAGCAGCTTGGAAAGGACAGGCAAAAACTACACCTTC. Protein: CASSLERTGKNYTF. The chain joins TRBV5-1 to TRBJ1-2, with 7 bases lining up with TRBD1. J gave up 10 bases and V 0 bases, and 9 bases lay outside the gene matches. The CDR3 loop spans 14 amino acids. Germline CDR1 and CDR2: SGHRS and YFSETQ.